The 21 T cell receptor beta chains below all came from one sample that was sequenced in a study of T cell responses to AZD1222 COVID-19 vaccine. The table came from immunoSEQ multiplex PCR; TCRdb's copy has only in-frame clones and leaves some out. Counted here are about 120,000 clones, 92% occurring once; the ten biggest clones make up 14%. The sample consisted of peripheral blood, taken on day 0 of AZD1222 vaccination. These receptors were taken from an adult in good health.

This clone was found once. The chain joins TRBV19 to TRBJ1-4; maybe TRBD1 (5 bases). This CDR3 is 15 amino acids long. V was cut by 7 bases and J by 5 bases, with 17 bases left in between. Germline V gene lookup returns CDR1 LNHDA and CDR2 SQIVND (reference sequence). CDR3 sequence: CASTPGGLGNEKLFF. Here the CDR3 DNA reads TGTGCCAGTACCCCGGGGGGACTTGGGAATGAAAAACTGTTTTTT.

The chain is built from TRBV27 and TRBJ1-1; D gene uncertain. This CDR3 contains 15 residues. Per germline, CDR1 MNHEY and CDR2 SMNVEV (reference sequence). V was clipped by 5 bases and J by 4 bases, with 17 bases between them. The CDR3 DNA sequence: TGTGCCAGCAGTCCTAGCAGGACCCGGGGCACTGAAGCTTTCTTT. Its translation is CASSPSRTRGTEAFF.

The chain has TRBV5-1 and TRBJ1-6; D may be TRBD1 (5 bases). CDR3 size: 15 residues. Looked up from germline, CDR1 is SGHRS and CDR2 is YFSETQ. Trimming removed 0 bases at V and 11 bases at J, with 15 bases between. CDR3 coding DNA: TGCGCCAGCAGCTTGGCCGGCGGCGGAGGGGCACCCCTCCACTTT. Translation: CASSLAGGGGAPLHF.

This chain links TRBV20-1 with TRBJ2-7; 11 bases are a match to TRBD2. This CDR3 contains 15 residues. Germline lookup yields CDR1 DFQATT and CDR2 SNEGSKA (reference sequence). V was pared by 3 bases and J by 3 bases, with 7 bases of the junction left unmatched. The CDR3 region is CSASLSGTSGYEQYF. The CDR3 DNA follows: TGCAGTGCTAGTCTATCGGGGACTAGCGGCTACGAGCAGTACTTC.

Worth noting for this clone: Other DNA sequences in the sample encode the same CDR3. The CDR3 nucleotides are TGTGCCAGTAGTATTTCACAGAACACTGAAGCTTTCTTT. It encodes CASSISQNTEAFF. The chain uses TRBV19 and TRBJ1-1; D uncertain. Germline values: CDR1 LNHDA, CDR2 SQIVND (reference sequence). The CDR3 extends over 13 amino acids. V was shortened by 3 bases and J by 1 base, with 6 bases between the two germline ends.

The chain couples TRBV3-1 (or the pseudogene TRBV3-2) to TRBJ2-2; TRBD1 agrees at 8 bases. J lost 4 bases, V lost 3 bases, and 10 bases had no gene match. Per the germline V gene, CDR1 is LGHDT and CDR2 is YNNKEL (reference sequence). The CDR3 totals 17 residues. The chain's CDR3 is CASSQGQGARGTGELFF. The CDR3 nucleotides are TGTGCCAGCAGCCAGGGGCAGGGGGCGCGTGGCACCGGGGAGCTGTTTTTT.

This chain uses TRBV7-8 with TRBJ1-3, with 10 bases matching TRBD1. J was trimmed by 5 bases and V by 5 bases; bases with no gene match: 12. Germline CDR1 SGHVS, CDR2 FQNEAQ. This CDR3 comprises 17 residues. As DNA, the CDR3 is TGTGCCAGCAGCCCAGGGGGGGCGACAGGGGGCAGAAACACCATATATTTT. Its translation is CASSPGGATGGRNTIYF.

The rearrangement uses TRBV28 and TRBJ1-2, with D possibly matching TRBD1 (6 bases). Germline-derived CDR1 and CDR2 are MDHEN and SYDVKM. V shed 6 bases and J shed 7 bases, with 18 bases lying between them. The CDR3 is 14 amino acids. As DNA, the CDR3 is TGTGCCAGCAGACCTCCGGTGGGGGCGCCTGGCTACACCTTC. This encodes CASRPPVGAPGYTF.

The V call is TRBV3-1 (or the pseudogene TRBV3-2), the J call TRBJ2-1; D might be TRBD2 (6 bases). Germline values: CDR1 LGHDT, CDR2 YNNKEL (reference sequence). Deletions cut 4 bases from V and 7 bases from J, with 17 bases between. The CDR3 is 15 residues long. CDR3 sequence reads: CASSPRREWLNEQFF. The CDR3 DNA reads as TGTGCCAGCAGCCCGAGGAGGGAGTGGCTGAATGAGCAGTTCTTC.

This rearrangement joins TRBV24-1 to TRBJ2-1; a possible D gene is TRBD2 (6 bases). CDR1 is KGHDR and CDR2 is SFDVKD in the germline V gene. This CDR3 is 15 amino acids long. The V end was cut by 6 bases, the J end by 4 bases, with 15 bases between. The CDR3 loop is CATSRPGLPYNEQFF. CDR3 DNA: TGTGCCACCAGTCGGCCGGGACTTCCTTACAATGAGCAGTTCTTC.

V and J are TRBV6-1 and TRBJ2-2, with 11 bases aligning to TRBD2. J gave up 5 bases and V 0 bases, and 2 bases lay outside the gene matches. CDR1 is MNHNS, CDR2 SASEGT, per germline. The CDR3 has 16 amino acids. CDR3 sequence (DNA): TGTGCCAGCAGTGAAGCTAGCGGGAGGGATACCGGGGAGCTGTTTTTT. This gives the protein CASSEASGRDTGELFF.

The chain is built from TRBV13 and TRBJ1-1; D gene unclear. There are 16 residues in the CDR3. CDR1 PRHDT and CDR2 FYEKMQ come from the germline V gene (reference sequence). The germline V and J ends were trimmed by 4 bases and 0 bases, with 15 bases remaining between them. The CDR3 DNA sequence: TGTGCCAGCAGCTCCTTTTCCCAGGCCATGAACACTGAAGCTTTCTTT. Translation: CASSSFSQAMNTEAFF.

The chain carries TRBV11-2 and TRBJ1-1; 10 positions match TRBD1. The germline gives CDR1 SGHAT, CDR2 FQNNGV. J lost 7 bases, V lost 5 bases, and 7 bases had no gene match. This CDR3 has 14 residues. The DNA for the CDR3 is TGTGCCAGCAGCCCCAGACAGGGGGCCGATGAAGCTTTCTTT. Its translation is CASSPRQGADEAFF.

The rearrangement uses TRBV6-5 and TRBJ2-1; tentatively, D is TRBD1 (5 bases). The CDR3 extends over 13 amino acids. V was cut by 2 bases and J by 5 bases, with 7 bases left in between. In germline, CDR1 is MNHEY, CDR2 SVGAGI. This chain's CDR3 is CASSYQGNNEQFF. Here the CDR3 DNA reads TGTGCCAGCAGTTACCAGGGAAACAATGAGCAGTTCTTC.

J is TRBJ2-2 and V is TRBV27; 9 nucleotides line up with TRBD1. There are 14 residues in the CDR3. CDR1 and CDR2 from the germline V gene are MNHEY and SMNVEV (reference sequence). The V segment lost 7 bases and the J segment 3 bases; nucleotides outside the gene matches: 3. For the CDR3, the DNA is TGTGCCAGCACCTGGACAGGGGACACCGGGGAGCTGTTTTTT. Translation gives CASTWTGDTGELFF.

V is TRBV9 and J is TRBJ2-1; 10 nucleotides line up with TRBD2. This CDR3 is built from 17 residues. From germline, CDR1 is SGDLS and CDR2 YYNGEE. J was trimmed by 5 bases and V by 0 bases; bases with no gene match: 8. This CDR3 reads CASSVGGSGRLNNEQFF. The CDR3, as DNA: TGTGCCAGCAGCGTAGGGGGTAGCGGGAGGCTCAACAATGAGCAGTTCTTC.

In this sample, this clone turned up once. J is TRBJ1-1 and V is TRBV25-1; the D is unclear. The V gene lost 3 bases and the J gene lost 4 bases, with 15 bases spanning the gap. Germline V CDR1 and CDR2: MGHDK, SYGVNS. This CDR3 contains 15 residues. The DNA of the CDR3 is TGTGCCAGCAGTGACTGGGCTATGAGCGGCACTGAAGCTTTCTTT. It codes for CASSDWAMSGTEAFF.

The chain has TRBV27 and TRBJ2-7; weak D call: TRBD2 (5 bases). The CDR3 is 13 residues long. The germline CDR1 and CDR2 sequences are MNHEY and SMNVEV (reference sequence). V was cut by 8 bases and J by 4 bases, with 15 bases left in between. DNA of the CDR3: TGTGCCAGCGGACTTCCCGCTCTATACGAGCAGTACTTC. Protein: CASGLPALYEQYF.

The chain links TRBV27 to TRBJ1-2; D is uncertain. CDR1 MNHEY and CDR2 SMNVEV come from the germline V gene (reference sequence). The CDR3 sequence is 13 residues long. With 3 bases removed from V and 6 bases from J, the gap between germline ends came to 11 bases. CDR3 residues: CASSFEPSHGYTF. The CDR3 DNA sequence: TGTGCCAGCAGTTTTGAACCCAGTCATGGCTACACCTTC.

The CDR3 sequence: CASSSDGEGTYEQYF. In nucleotides, the CDR3 is TGTGCCAGCAGCTCCGATGGGGAGGGAACCTACGAGCAGTACTTC. The chain links TRBV13 to TRBJ2-7; the match to TRBD2 covers 7 bases. The V gene's germline CDR1 is PRHDT and CDR2 FYEKMQ (reference sequence). The ends lost 4 bases at V and 2 bases at J; junction bases unmatched: 8. CDR3 size: 15 residues.

The chain uses TRBV28 and TRBJ1-1; 8 positions match TRBD1. CDR3 length equals 16 residues. The germline CDR1 and CDR2 sequences are MDHEN and SYDVKM. Losses at the gene ends were 4 bases for V and 1 base for J; bases not matched to a gene: 8. For the CDR3, the DNA is TGTGCCAGCAGTTCCCCAGACAGGGGTCGGAACACTGAAGCTTTCTTT. Translated, it gives CASSSPDRGRNTEAFF.